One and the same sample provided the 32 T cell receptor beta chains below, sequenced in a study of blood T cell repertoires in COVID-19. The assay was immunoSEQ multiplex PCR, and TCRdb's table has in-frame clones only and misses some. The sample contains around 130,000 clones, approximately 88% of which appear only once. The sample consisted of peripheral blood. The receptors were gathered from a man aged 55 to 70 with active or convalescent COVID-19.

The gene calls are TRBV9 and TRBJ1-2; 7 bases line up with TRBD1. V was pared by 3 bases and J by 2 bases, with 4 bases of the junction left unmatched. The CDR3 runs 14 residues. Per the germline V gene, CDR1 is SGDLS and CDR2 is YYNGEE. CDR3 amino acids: CASSGQGINYGYTF. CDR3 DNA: TGTGCCAGCAGCGGACAGGGAATAAACTATGGCTACACCTTC.

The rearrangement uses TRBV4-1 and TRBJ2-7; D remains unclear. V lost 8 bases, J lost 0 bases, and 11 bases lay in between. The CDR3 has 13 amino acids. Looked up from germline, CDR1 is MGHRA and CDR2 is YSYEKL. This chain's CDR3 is CASARVDSYEQYF. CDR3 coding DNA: TGCGCCAGCGCTCGGGTGGACTCCTACGAGCAGTACTTC.

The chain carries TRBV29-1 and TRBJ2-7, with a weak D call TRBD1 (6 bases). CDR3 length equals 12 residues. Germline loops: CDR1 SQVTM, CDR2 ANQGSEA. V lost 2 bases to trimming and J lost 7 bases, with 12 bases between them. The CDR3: CSVERGIGEQYF. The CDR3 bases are TGCAGCGTTGAAAGGGGGATCGGAGAGCAGTACTTC.

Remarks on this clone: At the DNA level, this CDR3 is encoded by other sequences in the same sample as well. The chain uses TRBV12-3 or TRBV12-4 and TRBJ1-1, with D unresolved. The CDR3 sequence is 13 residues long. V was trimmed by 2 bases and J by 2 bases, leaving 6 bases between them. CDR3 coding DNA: TGTGCCAGCAGTTTAAATCGTAACACTGAAGCTTTCTTT. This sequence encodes CASSLNRNTEAFF.

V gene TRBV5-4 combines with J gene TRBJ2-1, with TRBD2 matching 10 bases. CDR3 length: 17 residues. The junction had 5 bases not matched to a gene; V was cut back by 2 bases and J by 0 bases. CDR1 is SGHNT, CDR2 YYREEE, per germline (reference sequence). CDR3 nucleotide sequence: TGTGCCAGCAGCTTAGAACTAGCGGGGCTCTCCTACAATGAGCAGTTCTTC. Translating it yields CASSLELAGLSYNEQFF. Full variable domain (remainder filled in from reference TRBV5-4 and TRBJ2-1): ETGVTQSPTHLIKTRGQQVTLRCSSQSGHNTVSWYQQALGQGPQFIFQYYREEENGRGNFPPRFSGLQFPNYSSELNVNALELDDSALYLCASSLELAGLSYNEQFFGPGTRLTVL.

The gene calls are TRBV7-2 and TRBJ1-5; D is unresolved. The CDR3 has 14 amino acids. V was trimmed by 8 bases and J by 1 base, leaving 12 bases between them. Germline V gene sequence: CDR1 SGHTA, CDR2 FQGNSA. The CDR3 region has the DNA TGTGCCAGCTCAGATCCGCCGAGCAATCAGCCCCAGCATTTT. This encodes CASSDPPSNQPQHF. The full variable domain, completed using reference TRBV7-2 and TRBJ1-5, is GAGVSQSPSNKVTEKGKDVELRCDPISGHTALYWYRQSLGQGLEFLIYFQGNSAPDKSGLPSDRFSAERTGGSVSTLTIQRTQQEDSAVYLCASSDPPSNQPQHFGDGTRLSIL.

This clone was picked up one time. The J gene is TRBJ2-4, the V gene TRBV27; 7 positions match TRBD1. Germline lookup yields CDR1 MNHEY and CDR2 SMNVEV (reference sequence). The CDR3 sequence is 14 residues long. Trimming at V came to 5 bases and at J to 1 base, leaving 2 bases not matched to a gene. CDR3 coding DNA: TGTGCCAGCAGTATACAGGGGGCCAAAAACATTCAGTACTTC. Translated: CASSIQGAKNIQYF.

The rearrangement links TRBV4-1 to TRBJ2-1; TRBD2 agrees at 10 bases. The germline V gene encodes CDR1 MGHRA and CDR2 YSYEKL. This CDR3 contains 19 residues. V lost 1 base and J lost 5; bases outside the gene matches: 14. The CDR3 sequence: CASSQVVIALAGVHNEQFF. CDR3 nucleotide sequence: TGCGCCAGCAGCCAAGTGGTCATAGCGCTAGCGGGAGTCCACAATGAGCAGTTCTTC.

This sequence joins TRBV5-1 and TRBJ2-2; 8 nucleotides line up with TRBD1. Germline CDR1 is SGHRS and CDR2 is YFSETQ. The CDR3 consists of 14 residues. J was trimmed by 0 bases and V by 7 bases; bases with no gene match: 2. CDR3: CASSTGANTGELFF. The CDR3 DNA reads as TGCGCCAGCTCGACAGGGGCGAACACCGGGGAGCTGTTTTTT. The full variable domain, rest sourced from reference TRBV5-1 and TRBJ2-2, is KAGVTQTPRYLIKTRGQQVTLSCSPISGHRSVSWYQQTPGQGLQFLFEYFSETQRNKGNFPGRFSGRQFSNSRSEMNVSTLELGDSALYLCASSTGANTGELFFGEGSRLTVL.

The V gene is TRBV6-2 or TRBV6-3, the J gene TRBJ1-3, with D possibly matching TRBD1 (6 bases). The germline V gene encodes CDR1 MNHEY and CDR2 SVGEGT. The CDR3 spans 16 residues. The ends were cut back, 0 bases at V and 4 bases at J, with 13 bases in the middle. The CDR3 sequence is CASSYSGPGAGNTIYF. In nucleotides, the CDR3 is TGTGCCAGCAGTTACTCGGGTCCAGGGGCAGGAAACACCATATATTTT.

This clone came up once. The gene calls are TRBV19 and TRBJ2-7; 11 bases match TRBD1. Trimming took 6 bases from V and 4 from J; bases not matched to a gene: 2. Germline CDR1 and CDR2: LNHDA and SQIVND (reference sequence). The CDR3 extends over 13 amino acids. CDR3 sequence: CASRDRGRYEQYF. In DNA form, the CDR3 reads TGTGCCAGTAGGGACAGGGGGCGATACGAGCAGTACTTC.

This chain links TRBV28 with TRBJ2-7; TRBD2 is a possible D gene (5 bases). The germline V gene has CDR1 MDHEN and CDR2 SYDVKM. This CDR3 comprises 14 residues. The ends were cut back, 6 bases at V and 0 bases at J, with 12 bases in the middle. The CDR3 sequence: CASRSRAYSYEQYF. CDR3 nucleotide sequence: TGTGCCAGCAGATCGCGGGCCTACTCCTACGAGCAGTACTTC. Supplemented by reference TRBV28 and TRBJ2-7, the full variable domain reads DVKVTQSSRYLVKRTGEKVFLECVQDMDHENMFWYRQDPGLGLRLIYFSYDVKMKEKGDIPEGYSVSREKKERFSLILESASTNQTSMYLCASRSRAYSYEQYFGPGTRLTVT.

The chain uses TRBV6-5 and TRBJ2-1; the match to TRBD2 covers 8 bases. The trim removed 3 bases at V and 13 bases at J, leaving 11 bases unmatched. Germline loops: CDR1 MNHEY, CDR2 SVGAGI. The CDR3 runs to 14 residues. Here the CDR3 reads CASSYRTSQEPQFF. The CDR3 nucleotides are TGTGCCAGCAGTTATCGGACTAGCCAAGAACCCCAGTTCTTC.

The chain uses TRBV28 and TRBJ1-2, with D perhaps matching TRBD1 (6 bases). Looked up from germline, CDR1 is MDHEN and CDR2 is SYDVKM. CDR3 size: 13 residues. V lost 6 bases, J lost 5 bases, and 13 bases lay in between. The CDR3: CASSLDRTYGYTF. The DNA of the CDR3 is TGTGCCAGCAGCTTGGACAGAACTTATGGCTACACCTTC.

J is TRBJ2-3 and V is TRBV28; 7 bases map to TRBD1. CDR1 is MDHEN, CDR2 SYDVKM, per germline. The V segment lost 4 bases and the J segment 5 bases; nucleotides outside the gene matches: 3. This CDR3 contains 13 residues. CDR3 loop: CASSSTGVDTQYF. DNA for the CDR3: TGTGCCAGCAGTTCCACAGGGGTAGATACGCAGTATTTT. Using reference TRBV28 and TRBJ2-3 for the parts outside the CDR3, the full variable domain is DVKVTQSSRYLVKRTGEKVFLECVQDMDHENMFWYRQDPGLGLRLIYFSYDVKMKEKGDIPEGYSVSREKKERFSLILESASTNQTSMYLCASSSTGVDTQYFGPGTRLTVL.

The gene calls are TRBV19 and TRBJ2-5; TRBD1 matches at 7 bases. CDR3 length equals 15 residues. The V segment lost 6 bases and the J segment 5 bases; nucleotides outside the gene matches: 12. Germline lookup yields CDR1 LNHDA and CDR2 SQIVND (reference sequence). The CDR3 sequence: CASRDRDSGRETQYF. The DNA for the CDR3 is TGTGCCAGTAGAGACCGGGACAGTGGGCGGGAGACCCAGTACTTC.

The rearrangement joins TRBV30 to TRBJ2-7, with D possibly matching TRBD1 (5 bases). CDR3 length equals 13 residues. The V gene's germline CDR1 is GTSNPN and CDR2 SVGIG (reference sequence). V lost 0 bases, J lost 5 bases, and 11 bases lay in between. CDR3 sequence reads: CAWSVAGFHEQYF. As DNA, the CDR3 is TGTGCCTGGAGTGTAGCAGGGTTCCACGAGCAGTACTTC.

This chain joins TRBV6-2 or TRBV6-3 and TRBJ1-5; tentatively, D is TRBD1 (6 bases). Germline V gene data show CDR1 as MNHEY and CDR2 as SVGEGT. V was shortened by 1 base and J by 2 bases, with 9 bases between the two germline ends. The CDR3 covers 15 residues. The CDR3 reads CASSYFRGGNQPQHF. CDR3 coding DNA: TGTGCCAGCAGTTACTTCAGGGGTGGCAATCAGCCCCAGCATTTT.

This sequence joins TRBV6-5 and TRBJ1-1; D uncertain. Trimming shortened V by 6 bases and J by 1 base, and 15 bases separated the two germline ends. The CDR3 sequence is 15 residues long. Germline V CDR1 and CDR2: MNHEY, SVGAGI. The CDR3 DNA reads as TGTGCCAGCAGCTCGTTGGGCGCGAGGAACACTGAAGCTTTCTTT. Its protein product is CASSSLGARNTEAFF.

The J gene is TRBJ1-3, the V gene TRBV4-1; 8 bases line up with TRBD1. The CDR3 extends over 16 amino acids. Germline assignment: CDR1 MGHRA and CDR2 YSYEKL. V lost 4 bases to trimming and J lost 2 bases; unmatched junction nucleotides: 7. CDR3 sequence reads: CASSRGVQGAGNTIYF. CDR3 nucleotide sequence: TGCGCCAGCAGCCGAGGGGTACAGGGGGCTGGAAACACCATATATTTT.

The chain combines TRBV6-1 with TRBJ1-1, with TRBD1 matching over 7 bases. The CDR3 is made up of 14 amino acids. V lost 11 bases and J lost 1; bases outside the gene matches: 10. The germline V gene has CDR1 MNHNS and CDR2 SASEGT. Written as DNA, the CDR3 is TGTGCCGCCAAACGGGACAGAACGAACACTGAAGCTTTCTTT. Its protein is CAAKRDRTNTEAFF.

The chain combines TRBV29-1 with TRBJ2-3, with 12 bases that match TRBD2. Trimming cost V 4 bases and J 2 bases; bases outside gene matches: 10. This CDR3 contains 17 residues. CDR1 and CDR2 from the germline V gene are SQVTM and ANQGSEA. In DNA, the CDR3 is TGCAGCGTTGGGGGACTAGCGGGCTTTGCCCTCACAGATACGCAGTATTTT. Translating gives CSVGGLAGFALTDTQYF.

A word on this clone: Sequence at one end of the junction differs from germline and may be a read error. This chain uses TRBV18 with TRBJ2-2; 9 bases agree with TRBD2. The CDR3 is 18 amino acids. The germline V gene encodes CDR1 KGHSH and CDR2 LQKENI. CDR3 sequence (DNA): TGTGCCAGCTCACCAATACGGGCGGGAGGGCCGAAGACCGGGGAGCTGTTTTTT. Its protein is CASSPIRAGGPKTGELFF.

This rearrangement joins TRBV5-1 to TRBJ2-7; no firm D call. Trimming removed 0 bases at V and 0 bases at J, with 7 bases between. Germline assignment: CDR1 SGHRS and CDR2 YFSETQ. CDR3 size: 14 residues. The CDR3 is CASSLEATSYEQYF. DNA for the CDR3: TGCGCCAGCAGCTTGGAAGCAACCTCCTACGAGCAGTACTTC.

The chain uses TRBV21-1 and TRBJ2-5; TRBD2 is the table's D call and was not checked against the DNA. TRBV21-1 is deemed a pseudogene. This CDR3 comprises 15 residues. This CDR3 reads CASSAAETSWETQYF. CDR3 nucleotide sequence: TGTGCCAGCAGCGCCGCTGAAACTTCCTGGGAGACCCAGTACTTC.

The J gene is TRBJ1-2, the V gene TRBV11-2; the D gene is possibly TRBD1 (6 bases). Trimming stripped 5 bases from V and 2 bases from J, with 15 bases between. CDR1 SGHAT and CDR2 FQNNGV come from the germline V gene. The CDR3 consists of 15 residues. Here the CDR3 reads CASSLQTGPNYGYTF. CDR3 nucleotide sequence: TGTGCCAGCAGCCTCCAAACAGGGCCCAACTATGGCTACACCTTC. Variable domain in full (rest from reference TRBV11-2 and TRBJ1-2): EAGVAQSPRYKIIEKRQSVAFWCNPISGHATLYWYQQILGQGPKLLIQFQNNGVVDDSQLPKDRFSAERLKGVDSTLKIQPAKLEDSAVYLCASSLQTGPNYGYTFGSGTRLTVV.

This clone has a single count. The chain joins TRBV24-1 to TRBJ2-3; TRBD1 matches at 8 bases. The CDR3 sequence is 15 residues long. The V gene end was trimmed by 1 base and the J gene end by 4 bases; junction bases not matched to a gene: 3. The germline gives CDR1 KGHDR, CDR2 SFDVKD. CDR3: CATSDLGTGPDTQYF. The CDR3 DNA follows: TGTGCCACCAGTGATTTAGGGACAGGCCCAGATACGCAGTATTTT.

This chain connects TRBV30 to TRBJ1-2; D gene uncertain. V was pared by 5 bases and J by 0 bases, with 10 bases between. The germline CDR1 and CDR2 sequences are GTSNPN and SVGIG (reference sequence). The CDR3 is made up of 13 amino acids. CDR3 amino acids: CAWAPVPNYGYTF. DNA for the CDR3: TGTGCCTGGGCGCCGGTTCCTAACTATGGCTACACCTTC. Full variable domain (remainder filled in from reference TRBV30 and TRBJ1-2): SQTIHQWPATLVQPVGSPLSLECTVEGTSNPNLYWYRQAAGRGLQLLFYSVGIGQISSEVPQNLSASRPQDRQFILSSKKLLLSDSGFYLCAWAPVPNYGYTFGSGTRLTVV.

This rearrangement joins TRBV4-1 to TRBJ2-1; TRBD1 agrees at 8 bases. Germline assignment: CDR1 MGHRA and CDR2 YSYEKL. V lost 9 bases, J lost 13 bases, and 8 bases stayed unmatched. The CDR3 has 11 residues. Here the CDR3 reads CASKSGGLQFF. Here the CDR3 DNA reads TGCGCCAGTAAATCAGGGGGCCTACAGTTCTTC.

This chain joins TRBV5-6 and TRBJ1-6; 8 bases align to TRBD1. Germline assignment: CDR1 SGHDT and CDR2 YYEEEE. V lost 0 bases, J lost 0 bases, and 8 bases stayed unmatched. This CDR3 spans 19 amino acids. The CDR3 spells CASSLDGQGAASYNSPLHF. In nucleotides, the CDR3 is TGTGCCAGCAGCTTGGACGGGCAGGGGGCCGCCTCCTATAATTCACCCCTCCACTTT.

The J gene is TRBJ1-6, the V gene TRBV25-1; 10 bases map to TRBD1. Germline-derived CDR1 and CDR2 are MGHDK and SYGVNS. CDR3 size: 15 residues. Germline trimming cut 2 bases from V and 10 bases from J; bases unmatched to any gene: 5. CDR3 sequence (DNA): TGTGCCAGCAGTGAAGACAGGGGGCGTGGGTCACCCCTCCACTTT. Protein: CASSEDRGRGSPLHF.

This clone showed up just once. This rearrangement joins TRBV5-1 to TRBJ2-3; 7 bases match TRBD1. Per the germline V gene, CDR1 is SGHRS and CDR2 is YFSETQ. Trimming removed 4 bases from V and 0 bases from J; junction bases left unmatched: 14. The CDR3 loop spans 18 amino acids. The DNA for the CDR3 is TGCGCCAGCAGCCGAAAGGTCAGGGGGACCTACAGCACAGATACGCAGTATTTT. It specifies CASSRKVRGTYSTDTQYF.